These 15 T cell receptor beta chains were sequenced from one sample in a study of shared clonotypes between healthy human individuals. Profiling relied on immunoSEQ multiplex PCR, and the TCRdb table lists in-frame clones only, not all of them. The data show roughly 2.5 million clones, 85% to 95% seen once. The material sequenced was naive CD4+ T cells sorted from blood. Specified subset: CD45RA+ positively selected. All receptors come from a man aged 18 to 30 in good health.

The CDR3, as DNA: TGTGCCAGCAGCACAGGGGTACGGGGCTACACCTTC. Translation gives CASSTGVRGYTF. The J gene is TRBJ1-2, the V gene TRBV25-1; 7 nucleotides line up with TRBD1. CDR3 length: 12 amino acids. The ends lost 6 bases at V and 8 bases at J; junction bases unmatched: 6. Germline lookup yields CDR1 MGHDK and CDR2 SYGVNS.

This sequence joins TRBV27 and TRBJ1-5; TRBD1 might be the D (5 bases). The germline V gene encodes CDR1 MNHEY and CDR2 SMNVEV (reference sequence). Trimming left V 3 bases short and J 6 bases short, with 18 bases between. The CDR3 has 16 residues. CDR3 residues: CASSFTFSDGGQPQHF. In DNA form, the CDR3 reads TGTGCCAGCAGTTTCACATTCTCGGACGGGGGTCAGCCCCAGCATTTT.

The J gene is TRBJ2-3, the V gene TRBV18, with 9 bases aligning to TRBD2. CDR1 is KGHSH and CDR2 is LQKENI in the germline V gene. There are 17 residues in the CDR3. With V trimmed by 2 bases and J by 3 bases, 9 bases remained unmatched. The CDR3 DNA reads TGTGCCAGCTCACCATTCCGTAGCGGGGGTAGTACAGATACGCAGTATTTT. Translated, it gives CASSPFRSGGSTDTQYF.

J is TRBJ2-7 and V is TRBV7-6; the D gene could be TRBD1 or TRBD2 (7 bases each). CDR1 SGHVS and CDR2 FNYEAQ come from the germline V gene. The CDR3 consists of 15 residues. Trimming shortened V by 0 bases and J by 4 bases, and 13 bases separated the two germline ends. The CDR3 here is CASSLAGQRGYEQYF. CDR3 bases: TGTGCCAGCAGCTTAGCGGGACAGCGGGGATACGAGCAGTACTTC.

V usage is TRBV7-8 and J usage is TRBJ2-1, with 10 bases identical to TRBD1. The germline gives CDR1 SGHVS, CDR2 FQNEAQ. The CDR3 totals 16 residues. The V and J ends lost 5 bases and 3 bases, in that order; junction bases with no gene match: 7. The CDR3 nucleotides read TGTGCCAGCAGCCAAACGACAGGGGGCATCTACAATGAGCAGTTCTTC. As protein: CASSQTTGGIYNEQFF.

The V call is TRBV6-5, the J call TRBJ1-2, with 8 bases aligning to TRBD1. Unmatched junction bases numbered 9, after V lost 6 bases and J lost 6 bases. The CDR3 loop spans 14 amino acids. Germline lookup yields CDR1 MNHEY and CDR2 SVGAGI. The CDR3 reads CASRPRTGGNGYTF. CDR3 nucleotide sequence: TGTGCCAGCAGACCCCGCACAGGGGGGAATGGCTACACCTTC.

The chain links TRBV29-1 to TRBJ1-4; D unclear. Germline V gives CDR1 SQVTM, CDR2 ANQGSEA. Trimming removed 7 bases at V and 7 bases at J, with 10 bases between. The length of the CDR3 is 11 residues. The CDR3 bases are TGCAGCGCCACGGTGGGTGAAAAACTGTTTTTT. Protein sequence: CSATVGEKLFF.

V usage is TRBV7-9 and J usage is TRBJ1-3; D is unclear. The V gene lost 2 bases and the J gene lost 0 bases, with 8 bases spanning the gap. The CDR3 has 15 amino acids. Germline lookup yields CDR1 SEHNR and CDR2 FQNEAQ (reference sequence). The CDR3 DNA follows: TGTGCCAGCAGCTTACTCGCCAGCTCTGGAAACACCATATATTTT. Translated: CASSLLASSGNTIYF.

The genes are TRBV5-4 and TRBJ1-1; tentatively, D is TRBD1 (5 bases). Germline V gene sequence: CDR1 SGHNT, CDR2 YYREEE (reference sequence). The V end was cut by 4 bases, the J end by 5 bases, with 15 bases between. This CDR3 has 14 residues. DNA of the CDR3: TGTGCCAGCAGCCCCCCAGGGCTTAGGACTGAAGCTTTCTTT. This translates into CASSPPGLRTEAFF.

This chain connects TRBV6-1 to TRBJ1-1; TRBD1 agrees at 11 bases. In germline, CDR1 is MNHNS, CDR2 SASEGT. V gave up 6 bases and J gave up 5 bases; unmatched junction bases: 5. CDR3 length equals 14 residues. In DNA form, the CDR3 reads TGTGCCAGCAGCCCAGGACAGGGGGCAACTGAAGCTTTCTTT. It specifies CASSPGQGATEAFF.

The J gene is TRBJ2-2, the V gene TRBV28, with a weak D call TRBD1 (5 bases). The V and J ends lost 3 bases and 5 bases respectively, with 13 bases between them. The CDR3 sequence is 15 residues long. Germline V CDR1 and CDR2: MDHEN, SYDVKM. The CDR3 DNA follows: TGTGCCAGCAGTTTTTCTCAGGGAAAGACCGGGGAGCTGTTTTTT. It yields the protein CASSFSQGKTGELFF.

The chain carries TRBV6-4 and TRBJ2-6; the D is unclear. The germline V gene encodes CDR1 MRHNA and CDR2 SNTAGT. CDR3 length: 14 amino acids. The germline V and J ends were trimmed by 6 bases and 0 bases, with 6 bases remaining between them. In nucleotides, the CDR3 is TGTGCCAGCAGCACAGCCTCTGGGGCCAACGTCCTGACTTTC. Protein sequence: CASSTASGANVLTF.

A single count supports this clone. The chain employs TRBV10-3 and TRBJ2-5, with TRBD2 identical over 7 bases. Germline CDR1 reads ENHRY; CDR2 reads SYGVKD. With 5 bases clipped from V and 2 bases from J, the junction kept 17 bases outside the gene matches. CDR3 length: 18 amino acids. CDR3 sequence reads: CAISPTRRHGAGQETQYF. The CDR3 region has the DNA TGTGCCATCAGTCCCACTAGACGCCACGGAGCGGGGCAAGAGACCCAGTACTTC.

The chain recombines TRBV2 with TRBJ1-1; D gene ambiguous. The CDR3 has 13 residues. Germline CDR1 reads SNHLY; CDR2 reads FYNNEI. V gave up 5 bases and J gave up 0 bases, with 7 bases separating them. CDR3 DNA: TGTGCCAGCAGTTCCGACGTGAACACTGAAGCTTTCTTT. Its protein is CASSSDVNTEAFF.

V gene TRBV5-1 combines with J gene TRBJ1-6; 9 nucleotides match TRBD1. Trimming cost V 0 bases and J 7 bases; bases outside gene matches: 2. The CDR3 loop spans 15 amino acids. The germline V gene encodes CDR1 SGHRS and CDR2 YFSETQ. In DNA, the CDR3 is TGCGCCAGCAGCTTGGCCACAGGGGGCAATTCACCCCTCCACTTT. Protein product: CASSLATGGNSPLHF.